These 22 T cell receptor beta chains were all obtained from the same sample, sequenced in a study of shared clonotypes between healthy human individuals. Sequencing used immunoSEQ multiplex PCR; TCRdb keeps in-frame clones, though not all of them. The sample records 2 million to 3 million clones, 80% to 95% being singletons. Sequencing was performed on naive CD4+ T cells from PBMCs. Indicated subset: CD45RA+ positively selected. These receptors were collected from a man aged 18 to 29 in good health. Some clones in this sample may be carry-over from other donors' samples.

This rearrangement joins TRBV27 to TRBJ1-1; 8 bases line up with TRBD1. Germline values: CDR1 MNHEY, CDR2 SMNVEV (reference sequence). The CDR3 runs 17 residues. With 3 bases clipped from V and 0 bases from J, the junction kept 9 bases outside the gene matches. CDR3 residues: CASSFSRRGRVNTEAFF. In DNA form, the CDR3 reads TGTGCCAGCAGTTTCTCCCGCAGGGGGCGGGTGAACACTGAAGCTTTCTTT.

In this sample, this clone turned up once. The chain links TRBV6-5 to TRBJ1-2; D is uncertain. Germline CDR1 is MNHEY and CDR2 is SVGAGI. The CDR3 is made up of 12 amino acids. V gave up 10 bases and J gave up 2 bases, with 11 bases separating them. This chain's CDR3 is CATLNPNYGYTF. The CDR3 nucleotides are TGTGCCACTCTTAACCCCAACTATGGCTACACCTTC.

The gene calls are TRBV5-1 and TRBJ2-7; 8 bases are a match to TRBD2. This CDR3 comprises 17 residues. V trimming: 1 base; J trimming: 3 bases; junction bases outside the gene matches: 12. CDR1 is SGHRS and CDR2 is YFSETQ in the germline V gene. The CDR3 region has the DNA TGCGCCAGCAGCTTGAGAGTTCGGGCTAGCGGGTACTACGAGCAGTACTTC. Protein sequence: CASSLRVRASGYYEQYF.

The rearrangement joins TRBV28 to TRBJ1-2; D gene ambiguous. CDR1 and CDR2 (germline): MDHEN, SYDVKM. The CDR3 loop spans 13 amino acids. With 8 bases removed from V and 5 bases from J, the gap between germline ends came to 15 bases. The CDR3 loop is CASGPGVGYGYTF. CDR3 sequence (DNA): TGTGCCAGCGGACCCGGGGTGGGGTATGGCTACACCTTC.

V and J are TRBV7-8 and TRBJ2-2; D not resolved. V was shortened by 8 bases and J by 0 bases, with 16 bases between the two germline ends. CDR3 length: 16 amino acids. CDR1 and CDR2 (germline): SGHVS, FQNEAQ. This CDR3 is CASHRRVNANTGELFF. CDR3 nucleotide sequence: TGTGCCAGCCACCGTCGGGTAAACGCGAACACCGGGGAGCTGTTTTTT. Supplemented by reference TRBV7-8 and TRBJ2-2, the full variable domain reads GAGVSQSPRYKVAKRGQDVALRCDPISGHVSLFWYQQALGQGPEFLTYFQNEAQLDKSGLPSDRFFAERPEGSVSTLKIQRTQQEDSAVYLCASHRRVNANTGELFFGEGSRLTVL.

The rearrangement links TRBV11-1 to TRBJ1-1; the D gene is possibly TRBD1 (6 bases). CDR1 SGHAT and CDR2 FQDESV come from the germline V gene (reference sequence). The CDR3 length is 14 residues. The V gene lost 5 bases and the J gene lost 4 bases, with 14 bases spanning the gap. The CDR3 reads CASSAVRGGTEAFF. The CDR3 DNA follows: TGTGCCAGCAGCGCGGTGAGGGGGGGCACTGAAGCTTTCTTT.

The chain couples TRBV7-2 to TRBJ1-1; the D is unclear. In germline, CDR1 is SGHTA, CDR2 FQGNSA. The CDR3 consists of 14 residues. V shed 2 bases and J shed 3 bases, with 10 bases lying between them. DNA for the CDR3: TGTGCCAGCAGCTTACGGTCCGGGGACACTGAAGCTTTCTTT. It translates to CASSLRSGDTEAFF. The full variable domain, completed using reference TRBV7-2 and TRBJ1-1, is GAGVSQSPSNKVTEKGKDVELRCDPISGHTALYWYRQSLGQGLEFLIYFQGNSAPDKSGLPSDRFSAERTGGSVSTLTIQRTQQEDSAVYLCASSLRSGDTEAFFGQGTRLTVV.

This sequence joins TRBV6-5 and TRBJ1-5; D unclear. Germline CDR1 and CDR2: MNHEY and SVGAGI. V dropped 11 bases and J dropped 5 bases, with 7 bases sitting between them. This CDR3 contains 10 residues. The CDR3 spells CASGDQPQHF. The CDR3, as DNA: TGTGCCTCCGGGGATCAGCCCCAGCATTTT.

The chain joins TRBV18 to TRBJ2-5, with 16 bases identical to TRBD2. The V and J ends lost 4 bases and 1 base, in that order; junction bases with no gene match: 3. Germline V gene lookup returns CDR1 KGHSH and CDR2 LQKENI. The CDR3 is 17 residues long. The CDR3 DNA reads TGTGCCAGCTCACAGGGACTAGCGGGAGGGCCCCAAGAGACCCAGTACTTC. It codes for CASSQGLAGGPQETQYF.

There are a few counts of this clone. This sample also contains other DNA sequences that code for the same CDR3. The chain recombines TRBV7-2 with TRBJ1-5; TRBD1 agrees at 7 bases. This CDR3 has 14 amino acids. V was pared by 6 bases and J by 3 bases, with 5 bases of the junction left unmatched. CDR1 and CDR2 from the germline V gene are SGHTA and FQGNSA. The CDR3 bases are TGTGCCAGCAGTCCGACAGGGTCCAATCAGCCCCAGCATTTT. Translated, it gives CASSPTGSNQPQHF.

CDR3 sequence: CASSPVDNEQFF. The CDR3, as DNA: TGTGCCAGCTCACCAGTCGACAATGAGCAGTTCTTC. The chain combines TRBV18 with TRBJ2-1; the D is unclear. The CDR3 totals 12 residues. The ends were cut back, 2 bases at V and 5 bases at J, with 4 bases in the middle. Germline values: CDR1 KGHSH, CDR2 LQKENI. Complete variable domain (other parts from reference TRBV18 and TRBJ2-1): NAGVMQNPRHLVRRRGQEARLRCSPMKGHSHVYWYRQLPEEGLKFMVYLQKENIIDESGMPKERFSAEFPKEGPSILRIQQVVRGDSAAYFCASSPVDNEQFFGPGTRLTVL.

This chain links TRBV18 with TRBJ2-3; D is ambiguous. V lost 6 bases, J lost 4 bases, and 11 bases lay in between. Germline assignment: CDR1 KGHSH and CDR2 LQKENI. The CDR3 runs to 13 residues. The CDR3 region has the DNA TGTGCCAGCTCGTACGCTAGTGCAGATACGCAGTATTTT. It encodes CASSYASADTQYF.

V and J are TRBV9 and TRBJ2-7, with 7 bases fitting TRBD2. V was pared by 0 bases and J by 4 bases, with 7 bases of the junction left unmatched. Germline V gene data show CDR1 as SGDLS and CDR2 as YYNGEE. There are 15 residues in the CDR3. As DNA, the CDR3 is TGTGCCAGCAGCGTAGGGGCGGGAGAGGGGTACGAGCAGTACTTC. Translating gives CASSVGAGEGYEQYF.

V gene TRBV2 combines with J gene TRBJ2-1, with a possible D match to TRBD2 (6 bases). V was pared by 4 bases and J by 2 bases, with 15 bases between. This CDR3 spans 16 amino acids. In germline, CDR1 is SNHLY, CDR2 FYNNEI. The CDR3: CASSVRRGGAYNEQFF. The CDR3, as DNA: TGTGCCAGCAGTGTGCGGCGGGGTGGTGCCTACAATGAGCAGTTCTTC.

V and J are TRBV19 and TRBJ2-6; D is uncertain. Germline V gives CDR1 LNHDA, CDR2 SQIVND (reference sequence). Trimming took 6 bases from V and 4 from J, leaving 10 bases between them. The CDR3 loop spans 14 amino acids. The CDR3 nucleotides read TGTGCCAGTAGCCTGAAACAAGGGGCCAACGTCCTGACTTTC. This codes for CASSLKQGANVLTF.

In this sample, this clone turned up once. The CDR3: CASSKEDRGPGGYTF. The CDR3 DNA sequence: TGCGCCAGCAGCAAAGAAGACAGGGGGCCGGGTGGCTACACCTTC. This chain uses TRBV5-1 with TRBJ1-2, with 10 bases identical to TRBD1. The CDR3 sequence is 15 residues long. Trimming took 4 bases from V and 7 from J; bases not matched to a gene: 10. CDR1 SGHRS and CDR2 YFSETQ come from the germline V gene.

Note on this clone: Other DNA sequences in the sample encode the same CDR3. J is TRBJ2-7 and V is TRBV28; D possibly corresponds to TRBD2 (5 bases). Trimming took off 7 bases at V and 1 base at J, with 11 bases between the two ends. The CDR3 is 13 residues long. The germline gives CDR1 MDHEN, CDR2 SYDVKM. The CDR3 coding sequence is TGTGCCAGCACAGGTGGAGGTTCCTACGAGCAGTACTTC. It yields the protein CASTGGGSYEQYF.

This clone was recorded only once. V gene TRBV18 combines with J gene TRBJ2-5; D possibly corresponds to TRBD1 (6 bases). The germline gives CDR1 KGHSH, CDR2 LQKENI. The CDR3 totals 16 residues. V was cut by 0 bases and J by 4 bases, with 15 bases left in between. The CDR3 spells CASSPPSRDIRETQYF. The DNA of the CDR3 is TGTGCCAGCTCACCACCGTCCAGGGACATCAGAGAGACCCAGTACTTC.

The chain combines TRBV5-6 with TRBJ2-5; D gene ambiguous. Trimming pared 0 bases from V and 5 bases from J, leaving 11 bases between. Per the germline V gene, CDR1 is SGHDT and CDR2 is YYEEEE. The CDR3 sequence is 14 residues long. CDR3 nucleotide sequence: TGTGCCAGCAGCTTGGGGCCCCCAGTTGAGACCCAGTACTTC. Translated: CASSLGPPVETQYF.

The table lists this clone with a count of one. V and J are TRBV11-3 and TRBJ2-3, with D perhaps TRBD1 (6 bases). CDR1 SGHNT and CDR2 YENEEA come from the germline V gene. Trimming shortened V by 5 bases and J by 6 bases, and 15 bases separated the two germline ends. The CDR3 runs to 14 residues. Written as DNA, the CDR3 is TGTGCCAGCAGCCTGAGGACAGTTGGGGATACGCAGTATTTT. It codes for CASSLRTVGDTQYF.

The rearrangement joins TRBV18 to TRBJ1-1; no definite D call. Germline lookup yields CDR1 KGHSH and CDR2 LQKENI. CDR3 length: 13 amino acids. V lost 3 bases and J 6 bases, leaving 11 bases between the germline ends. Here the CDR3 DNA reads TGTGCCAGCTCACCGAGTATACAGCCTGAAGCTTTCTTT. The encoded protein is CASSPSIQPEAFF.

V gene TRBV10-3 combines with J gene TRBJ2-5, with 12 bases identical to TRBD2. The CDR3 length is 14 residues. In germline, CDR1 is ENHRY, CDR2 SYGVKD. With 2 bases clipped from V and 5 bases from J, the junction kept 0 bases outside the gene matches. The CDR3 DNA is TGTGCCATCAGTGAGGGACTAGCGGGGGAGACCCAGTACTTC. Protein: CAISEGLAGETQYF.